This TCR beta chain was sequenced during a study of blood T cell repertoires in COVID-19 (dated by TCRdb to the early 2020s). Describing the broader study: Samples covering the acute and convalescent phases of COVID-19 were provided by collaborators in the United States, Italy and Spain. Samples came from the ongoing ImmuneRACE study (first 160 participants) plus 1,254 subjects from 6 global collaborators. The sample metadata nearly always contained a de-identified subject ID, COVID-19 status, age in years and sex. A freely available public database, intended as a resource for researchers studying the immune response to SARS-CoV-2, is where the repertoires were released. Deeply sampled blood TCRbeta repertoires from subjects exposed to, actively infected with, or recovered from COVID-19 were included in the dataset. HLA class I and class II types, where available, came from metadata supplied by the sample provider rather than from assay-based typing. The prospective study material was composed of cDNA or gDNA derived from T cells, B-cell-depleted T cells, or PBMCs. Study-level results and caveats: The quantity of clinical and demographic metadata differed by source and by participant and was supplied without curation.

About this clone: Its antigen target is currently unknown. One base away there is no much larger clone; base qualities are not given.

Relative to germline, V is missing 4 bases and J is missing 2 bases, with 3 bases of the junction outside any gene match. Taken from the germline V gene, the CDR1 and CDR2 loops are SGHRS and YFSETQ. Inclusive of the bounding cysteine and phenylalanine, the CDR3 is 15 residues long. Only CDR3 DNA remains: 45 bases, in frame from the first base. TCRbeta CDR3 regions were amplified from genomic DNA using the immunoSEQ Assay, a bias-controlled multiplex PCR. In the authors' own workflow: Nucleated cell counts per sample were estimated from amplification of reference gene primers within the assay. Sequence reads were collapsed and filtered to measure the absolute abundance of every unique TCRbeta CDR3 rearrangement. For each sample, productive Simpson clonality was calculated as the square root of Simpson's diversity index across productive rearrangements. TCRdb took this table from immuneACCESS and kept in-frame rearrangements with V and J called. Such tables lack part of the clones; where checked against another copy, unresolved V genes explain under half of the gap, and the rest is unexplained. V and J calls and clone size come straight from that table; D and trimming were deduced from the DNA. In all, the sample holds roughly 360,000 clones, and more than 75% of those were seen once. 0.9% to 1% of the sample is taken by the ten largest.

Participants in the prospective study were aged about 18 to 95 years, lived in over 20 United States geographic areas, and enrolled through a virtual design. To assign participants to cohorts, the prospective study relied on clinical history that participants themselves reported in a screening survey and a study questionnaire. Each participant in the prospective study had whole blood, serum and a nasopharyngeal or oropharyngeal swab collected by mobile phlebotomists. Prospective study participants could optionally give additional blood draws and questionnaires over an approximately two-month period. Prospective study blood samples were shipped either frozen or at room temperature before DNA extraction.

The rearrangement combines TRBV5-1 with TRBJ2-1, and TRBD1 matches 10 of the central bases. Sequencing was carried out using PBMCs or T cells enriched from blood (not recorded which). This clonotype was sampled from a woman aged 25-40 years with acute COVID-19. The DNA is as follows: TGCGCCAGCAGCCCGACAGGGGGCCCCTACAATGAGCAGTTCTTC. It translates to CASSPTGGPYNEQFF.